The 31 T cell receptor beta chains listed next were all sequenced from one sample in a study of early T cells in non-severe SARS-CoV-2 infection. TCRdb redid the calling of the 5' RACE reads with MiXCR, one entry per CDR3 protein. The table shows tens of thousands of distinct CDR3 sequences, with less than 10% occurring only once. Sequencing was carried out using whole blood. The source of these receptors is an adult who was a healthcare worker with PCR-confirmed SARS-CoV-2 infection or an uninfected control (not recorded which).

Concerning this clonotype itself: One end of the junction fails to match germline, which may point to a read error. The chain couples TRBV20-1 to TRBJ1-4; perhaps TRBD1 as D (5 bases). Germline assignment: CDR1 DFQATT and CDR2 SNEGSKA (reference sequence). This CDR3 comprises 13 residues. The DNA of the CDR3 is TGCAGAGCTAGCGATGGAGGGGATGAAAAACTGTTTTTT. Translated: CRASDGGDEKLFF.

This clonotype was counted ten times or more. Mismatch with germline at one junction end may stem from a read error. The J gene is TRBJ1-6, the V gene TRBV7-2; D is unresolved. CDR1 is SGHTA, CDR2 FQGNSA, per germline. The CDR3 is 16 residues long. The CDR3 nucleotides read TGTGCCGGCAGCTTAGTGGGGAGCTCCTATAATTCACCCCTCCACTTT. This sequence encodes CAGSLVGSSYNSPLHF.

This clonotype was detected ten times or more. The chain employs TRBV12-3 or TRBV12-4 and TRBJ1-3; 9 bases fit TRBD1. The ends lost 3 bases at V and 0 bases at J; junction bases unmatched: 0. The CDR3 extends over 15 amino acids. The CDR3 sequence is CASSLTGGSGNTIYF. The DNA for the CDR3 is TGTGCCAGCAGTTTGACAGGGGGCTCTGGAAACACCATATATTTT.

In its sample, this clonotype was seen a few times. The CDR3 sequence: CASSRGMGVRNQPQHF. CDR3 bases: TGTGCCAGCAGCCGGGGGATGGGCGTTCGCAATCAGCCCCAGCATTTT. This sequence joins TRBV3-1 and TRBJ1-5, with a possible D match to TRBD1 (5 bases). CDR3 length equals 16 residues. The V gene's germline CDR1 is LGHDT and CDR2 YNNKEL (reference sequence). The ends were cut back, 4 bases at V and 2 bases at J, with 15 bases in the middle.

This clonotype was seen at least ten times. J is TRBJ2-3 and V is TRBV7-2, with 8 bases aligning to TRBD2. The V and J ends lost 1 base and 0 bases, in that order; junction bases with no gene match: 3. Germline CDR1 SGHTA, CDR2 FQGNSA. This CDR3 is 16 amino acids long. The CDR3 coding sequence is TGTGCCAGCAGCTTAGGGCGGGGGGCTAGCACAGATACGCAGTATTTT. Its protein is CASSLGRGASTDTQYF.

This clonotype occurred many times. The V and J genes are TRBV6-2 or TRBV6-3 and TRBJ1-5; 9 bases agree with TRBD1. The V and J ends lost 7 bases and 7 bases, in that order; junction bases with no gene match: 2. The CDR3 has 12 residues. Germline CDR1 is MNHEY and CDR2 is SVGEGT. CDR3 in DNA: TGTGCCAGCAAGACAGGGGGACAGCCCCAGCATTTT. Translation gives CASKTGGQPQHF.

This clonotype appeared many times. The CDR3 loop reads CASSLRFNSEAFF. CDR3 DNA: TGTGCCAGCAGCTTAAGATTTAACTCTGAAGCTTTCTTT. The V and J genes are TRBV7-2 and TRBJ1-1; D remains unclear. The germline CDR1 and CDR2 sequences are SGHTA and FQGNSA. This CDR3 is built from 13 residues. V lost 2 bases to trimming and J lost 6 bases, with 10 bases between them. The full variable domain, in which reference TRBV7-2 and TRBJ1-1 provide the parts outside the CDR3, is GAGVSQSPSNKVTEKGKDVELRCDPISGHTALYWYRQSLGQGLEFLIYFQGNSAPDKSGLPSDRFSAERTGGSVSTLTIQRTQQEDSAVYLCASSLRFNSEAFFGQGTRLTVV.

This clonotype was counted many times. This chain links TRBV7-9 with TRBJ2-1; TRBD2 matches 12 bases. Losses at the gene ends were 11 bases for V and 10 bases for J; bases not matched to a gene: 9. CDR1 and CDR2 from the germline V gene are SEHNR and FQNEAQ (reference sequence). The CDR3 length is 13 residues. The CDR3 region is CAGLPSGGEEQFF. DNA for the CDR3: TGTGCCGGACTTCCTAGCGGGGGGGAAGAGCAGTTCTTC. Together with reference TRBV7-9 and TRBJ2-1, the CDR3 gives the full variable domain: DTGVSQNPRHKITKRGQNVTFRCDPISEHNRLYWYRQTLGQGPEFLTYFQNEAQLEKSRLLSDRFSAERPKGSFSTLEIQRTEQGDSAMYLCAGLPSGGEEQFFGPGTRLTVL.

This clonotype was counted ten times or more. This chain uses TRBV11-3 with TRBJ2-2; 7 nucleotides line up with TRBD2. The CDR3 spans 15 residues. CDR1 is SGHNT and CDR2 is YENEEA in the germline V gene. V lost 4 bases to trimming and J lost 2 bases; unmatched junction nucleotides: 4. CDR3 residues: CASSSRDYNTGELFF. CDR3 DNA sequence: TGTGCCAGCAGCTCCCGGGACTACAACACCGGGGAGCTGTTTTTT.

This clonotype has just a few counts. The chain carries TRBV7-2 and TRBJ2-5; 8 positions agree with TRBD1. This CDR3 region has 14 residues. From germline, CDR1 is SGHTA and CDR2 FQGNSA. V lost 2 bases, J lost 5 bases, and 4 bases stayed unmatched. The CDR3 sequence: CASSLQTGAETQYF. Here the CDR3 DNA reads TGTGCCAGCAGCTTACAGACAGGGGCCGAGACCCAGTACTTC.

This clonotype appeared many times. The chain carries TRBV7-9 and TRBJ2-3; 8 nucleotides align to TRBD2. The ends lost 3 bases at V and 4 bases at J; junction bases unmatched: 0. Germline lookup yields CDR1 SEHNR and CDR2 FQNEAQ (reference sequence). The CDR3 consists of 13 residues. CDR3 protein: CASSLTSADTQYF. Written as DNA, the CDR3 is TGTGCCAGCAGCTTGACTAGCGCAGATACGCAGTATTTT.

This clonotype was detected ten times or more. The V gene is TRBV2, the J gene TRBJ2-1, with a tentative D call TRBD1 (5 bases). CDR1 is SNHLY and CDR2 is FYNNEI in the germline V gene. This CDR3 has 12 amino acids. Trimming took 7 bases from V and 4 from J, leaving 8 bases between them. The CDR3 protein is CASTRGYNEQFF. The CDR3 DNA sequence: TGTGCCAGCACAAGGGGTTACAATGAGCAGTTCTTC.

This clonotype was seen at least ten times. The chain combines TRBV12-3 or TRBV12-4 with TRBJ2-1; D is unresolved. Trimming shortened V by 5 bases and J by 6 bases, and 8 bases separated the two germline ends. The CDR3 length is 12 residues. CDR3 residues: CASSRSFNEQFF. For the CDR3, the DNA is TGTGCCAGCAGTAGGAGTTTCAATGAGCAGTTCTTC.

This clonotype was observed a handful of times. The genes are TRBV29-1 and TRBJ2-2; the D gene is possibly TRBD1 (5 bases). CDR1 SQVTM and CDR2 ANQGSEA come from the germline V gene. The CDR3 covers 13 residues. Trimming shortened V by 4 bases and J by 0 bases, and 6 bases separated the two germline ends. For the CDR3, the DNA is TGCAGCGTTGGACAGTCGAACACCGGGGAGCTGTTTTTT. Protein product: CSVGQSNTGELFF.

This sequence joins TRBV29-1 and TRBJ2-1; D unresolved. V lost 7 bases, J lost 4 bases, and 5 bases lay in between. The CDR3 spans 10 residues. Germline V CDR1 and CDR2: SQVTM, ANQGSEA. CDR3 nucleotides: TGCAGCGGGGGTTACAATGAGCAGTTCTTC. Amino acids: CSGGYNEQFF.

This clonotype was counted at least ten times. The V call is TRBV19, the J call TRBJ2-7; TRBD1 might be the D (5 bases). CDR1 LNHDA and CDR2 SQIVND come from the germline V gene (reference sequence). The CDR3 is made up of 15 amino acids. V lost 6 bases, J lost 5 bases, and 20 bases lay in between. CDR3 coding DNA: TGTGCCAGTAGCCATTCATCAGGTTGGGGCGACGAGCAGTACTTC. Translated: CASSHSSGWGDEQYF.

This clonotype has only a few counts. J is TRBJ1-2 and V is TRBV29-1; D gene ambiguous. Trimming removed 4 bases at V and 0 bases at J, with 9 bases between. The CDR3 is 13 residues long. Looked up from germline, CDR1 is SQVTM and CDR2 is ANQGSEA. The CDR3 sequence: CSVGQPSNYGYTF. Written as DNA, the CDR3 is TGCAGCGTTGGACAACCGTCTAACTATGGCTACACCTTC.

This chain connects TRBV7-6 to TRBJ1-2; the D gene is possibly TRBD1 (6 bases). CDR1 is SGHVS and CDR2 is FNYEAQ in the germline V gene. The V gene lost 1 base and the J gene lost 0 bases, with 12 bases spanning the gap. The CDR3 sequence is 16 residues long. CDR3 nucleotides: TGTGCCAGCAGCTTAGGGGGGCGCGGGACTAACTATGGCTACACCTTC. Protein: CASSLGGRGTNYGYTF.

This clonotype was observed at least ten times. The chain combines TRBV29-1 with TRBJ2-3; possibly TRBD1 or TRBD2 for D (5 bases each). V was cut by 7 bases and J by 3 bases, with 20 bases left in between. The CDR3 spans 15 residues. The germline V gene has CDR1 SQVTM and CDR2 ANQGSEA. In nucleotides, the CDR3 is TGCAGCGGAGACCGACGGGACCTTGGTACAGATACGCAGTATTTT. This translates into CSGDRRDLGTDTQYF.

There are a few counts of this clonotype. The chain has TRBV10-3 and TRBJ2-1; 7 bases fit TRBD1. The CDR3 is 14 amino acids. The J segment lost 10 bases and the V segment lost 6 bases, leaving 12 bases of the junction unmatched. The V gene's germline CDR1 is ENHRY and CDR2 SYGVKD. The CDR3 sequence: CAIRGGQGEGEQFF. The CDR3 DNA reads as TGTGCCATCAGAGGGGGCCAGGGGGAAGGGGAGCAGTTCTTC.

This clonotype was seen ten or more times. The J gene is TRBJ2-5, the V gene TRBV7-3; weak D call: TRBD2 (6 bases). Between the trimmed V and J ends, which lost 5 bases and 2 bases, there was a span of 9 bases. Germline CDR1 SGHTA, CDR2 FQGTGA. The CDR3 contains 13 residues. This CDR3 reads CASSAGRQETQYF. The DNA of the CDR3 is TGTGCCAGCAGCGCGGGACGGCAAGAGACCCAGTACTTC.

This clonotype appeared many times. The CDR3 protein is CSARKEPLDRDNEQFF. The CDR3 DNA reads as TGCAGTGCTAGGAAAGAGCCACTAGACCGGGACAATGAGCAGTTCTTC. The chain recombines TRBV20-1 with TRBJ2-1; tentatively, D is TRBD2 (5 bases). This CDR3 spans 16 amino acids. V dropped 3 bases and J dropped 5 bases, with 20 bases sitting between them. Germline CDR1 DFQATT, CDR2 SNEGSKA (reference sequence).

This clonotype was observed at least ten times. V and J are TRBV7-9 and TRBJ1-5, with 8 bases aligning to TRBD1. CDR3 length equals 14 residues. Per germline, CDR1 SEHNR and CDR2 FQNEAQ (reference sequence). V gave up 3 bases and J gave up 7 bases; unmatched junction bases: 5. As DNA, the CDR3 is TGTGCCAGCAGCTTCGGACAGGGAGGACAGCCCCAGCATTTT. Translation: CASSFGQGGQPQHF.

This clonotype has a handful of counts. The chain links TRBV7-2 to TRBJ1-1, with 7 positions matching TRBD1. The CDR3 contains 16 residues. Germline V gives CDR1 SGHTA, CDR2 FQGNSA. Unmatched junction bases numbered 13, after V lost 5 bases and J lost 4 bases. Written as DNA, the CDR3 is TGTGCCAGCAGCCCCCGGGGGGTGGCAGGGGGCACTGAAGCTTTCTTT. Its translation: CASSPRGVAGGTEAFF.

The sample holds many counts of this clonotype. This chain connects TRBV7-9 to TRBJ1-5, with D possibly TRBD1 on 6 matching bases. This CDR3 region has 14 residues. The V and J ends lost 6 bases and 4 bases respectively, with 13 bases between them. The germline V gene encodes CDR1 SEHNR and CDR2 FQNEAQ (reference sequence). The CDR3 DNA reads TGTGCCAGCAGTTCTCGGGGGCCTAATCAGCCCCAGCATTTT. Residues: CASSSRGPNQPQHF.

This clonotype was recorded at least ten times. The chain couples TRBV24-1 to TRBJ2-5; D remains ambiguous. Germline CDR1 reads KGHDR; CDR2 reads SFDVKD. Trimming left V 7 bases short and J 1 base short, with 9 bases between. The CDR3 totals 13 residues. The CDR3 loop reads CATSRGSQETQYF. The CDR3 region has the DNA TGTGCCACCAGCCGAGGAAGCCAAGAGACCCAGTACTTC.

For the CDR3, the DNA is TGTGCCAGCAGCTTAGAAGCCACAGATACGCAGTATTTT. Amino acids: CASSLEATDTQYF. The genes are TRBV7-3 and TRBJ2-3; no definite D call. The CDR3 is 13 amino acids. Germline V lookup: CDR1 SGHTA, CDR2 FQGTGA. V lost 2 bases and J 2 bases, leaving 5 bases between the germline ends. The entire variable domain, with the rest obtained from reference TRBV7-3 and TRBJ2-3, is as follows: GAGVSQTPSNKVTEKGKYVELRCDPISGHTALYWYRQSLGQGPEFLIYFQGTGAADDSGLPNDRFFAVRPEGSVSTLKIQRTERGDSAVYLCASSLEATDTQYFGPGTRLTVL.

This clonotype was detected many times. The CDR3 reads CASSLRVVRTDTQYF. DNA for the CDR3: TGTGCCAGCAGTTTAAGAGTCGTTCGCACAGATACGCAGTATTTT. V and J are TRBV12-3 or TRBV12-4 and TRBJ2-3; D remains ambiguous. Trimming took 2 bases from V and 1 from J, leaving 10 bases between them. The CDR3 runs to 15 residues.

Ten or more counts support this clonotype. The genes are TRBV5-4 and TRBJ2-7; 7 bases align to TRBD1. The CDR3 contains 16 residues. Germline values: CDR1 SGHNT, CDR2 YYREEE (reference sequence). The J segment lost 6 bases and the V segment lost 0 bases, leaving 12 bases of the junction unmatched. CDR3 nucleotide sequence: TGTGCCAGCAGCTTGGGTGTAAGCAGGGGGTTAGGCGAGCAGTACTTC. As protein: CASSLGVSRGLGEQYF.

The J gene is TRBJ2-7, the V gene TRBV15, with D hard to call. The ends were cut back, 1 base at V and 8 bases at J, with 9 bases in the middle. Per the germline V gene, CDR1 is LNHNV and CDR2 is YYDKDF (reference sequence). The CDR3 loop spans 12 amino acids. The CDR3 here is CATSRAQGKQYF. DNA of the CDR3: TGTGCCACCAGCAGAGCTCAAGGAAAGCAGTACTTC. The variable domain in full, completed from reference TRBV15 and TRBJ2-7, reads DAMVIQNPRYQVTQFGKPVTLSCSQTLNHNVMYWYQQKSSQAPKLLFHYYDKDFNNEADTPDNFQSRRPNTSFCFLDIRSPGLGDTAMYLCATSRAQGKQYFGPGTRLTVT.

This clonotype was seen repeatedly, ten times or more. The rearrangement links TRBV18 to TRBJ2-3; 9 bases agree with TRBD1. Unmatched junction bases numbered 6, after V lost 5 bases and J lost 3 bases. CDR3 size: 15 residues. The germline V gene encodes CDR1 KGHSH and CDR2 LQKENI. As DNA, the CDR3 is TGTGCCAGCTCATCCCGACAGGGGGAAACAGATACGCAGTATTTT. Residues: CASSSRQGETDTQYF. The entire variable domain, with the rest obtained from reference TRBV18 and TRBJ2-3, is as follows: NAGVMQNPRHLVRRRGQEARLRCSPMKGHSHVYWYRQLPEEGLKFMVYLQKENIIDESGMPKERFSAEFPKEGPSILRIQQVVRGDSAAYFCASSSRQGETDTQYFGPGTRLTVL.